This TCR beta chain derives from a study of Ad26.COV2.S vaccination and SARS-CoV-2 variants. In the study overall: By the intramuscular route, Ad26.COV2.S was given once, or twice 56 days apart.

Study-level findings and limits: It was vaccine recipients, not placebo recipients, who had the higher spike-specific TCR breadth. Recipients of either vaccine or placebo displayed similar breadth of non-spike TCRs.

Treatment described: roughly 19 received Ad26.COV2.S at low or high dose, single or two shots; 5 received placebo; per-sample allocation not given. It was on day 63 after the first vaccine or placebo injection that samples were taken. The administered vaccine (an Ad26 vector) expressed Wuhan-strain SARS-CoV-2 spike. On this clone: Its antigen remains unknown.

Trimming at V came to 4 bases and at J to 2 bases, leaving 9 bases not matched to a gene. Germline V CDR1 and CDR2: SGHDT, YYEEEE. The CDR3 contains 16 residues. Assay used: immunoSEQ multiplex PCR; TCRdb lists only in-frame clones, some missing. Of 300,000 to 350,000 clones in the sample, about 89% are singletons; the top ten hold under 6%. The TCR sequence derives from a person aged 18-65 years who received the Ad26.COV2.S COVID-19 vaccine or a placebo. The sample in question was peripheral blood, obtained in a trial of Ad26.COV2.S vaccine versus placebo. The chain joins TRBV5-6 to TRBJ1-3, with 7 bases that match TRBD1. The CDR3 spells CASSQSGQLTGNTIYF. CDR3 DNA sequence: TGTGCCAGCAGCCAGTCGGGACAGCTTACTGGAAACACCATATATTTT.